This T cell receptor (beta chain) was obtained from a study of T cells in localized non-small cell lung cancer. Findings and limits, study-wide: Adjacent uninvolved lung tissue had the highest T cell clonality, exceeding tumor. Appearance in adjacent lung was seen for a median approximately 58 of the top 100 tumor clones. There was an association of higher blood T cell density with longer overall survival. Heterogeneity is still possible, as just one tumor region was sequenced.

The assay was immunoSEQ multiplex PCR, and TCRdb's table has in-frame clones only and misses some. The sample carries about 39,000 clones, around 79% recorded once. As regards this clone: Antigen unknown.

V was trimmed by 5 bases and J by 3 bases, leaving 10 bases between them. This CDR3 spans 13 amino acids. Germline lookup yields CDR1 SGHTA and CDR2 FQGNSA. This chain uses TRBV7-2 with TRBJ1-1, with a possible D match to TRBD1 (5 bases). The sequence was collected from a woman between 35 and 70 years old with stage II squamous cell lung carcinoma. This material consisted of PBMCs, taken before any cancer treatment. CDR3 loop: CASSRGWDTEAFF. The CDR3 DNA reads TGTGCCAGCAGCAGGGGTTGGGACACTGAAGCTTTCTTT.